This TCR beta chain was profiled in a study of blood T cell repertoires in COVID-19. Overall study context: Specimens from acute and convalescent COVID-19 originated in the United States, Italy and Spain.

Profiling relied on immunoSEQ multiplex PCR, and the TCRdb table lists in-frame clones only, not all of them. This table holds around 63,000 clones, more than 60% found once. V gave up 0 bases and J gave up 6 bases; unmatched junction bases: 4. The CDR3 covers 16 residues. The germline gives CDR1 LNHDA, CDR2 SQIVND (reference sequence). The chain uses TRBV19 and TRBJ1-5, with TRBD1 identical over 11 bases. Source material: peripheral blood. This clonotype originated in a woman in her fifties or sixties with active or convalescent COVID-19. The CDR3 reads CASSIEVGTGGQPQHF. In nucleotides, the CDR3 is TGTGCCAGTAGTATAGAGGTAGGGACAGGGGGTCAGCCCCAGCATTTT. The variable domain in full, completed from reference TRBV19 and TRBJ1-5, reads DGGITQSPKYLFRKEGQNVTLSCEQNLNHDAMYWYRQDPGQGLRLIYYSQIVNDFQKGDIAEGYSVSREKKESFPLTVTSAQKNPTAFYLCASSIEVGTGGQPQHFGDGTRLSIL.